This T cell receptor (beta chain) was identified in a study of T cell responses to AZD1222 COVID-19 vaccine. Profiled with immunoSEQ multiplex PCR; TCRdb holds only in-frame clones, not every one. The sample holds about 200,000 clones, 85% to 95% seen once. This CDR3 is 16 amino acids long. With V trimmed by 4 bases and J by 4 bases, 12 bases remained unmatched. CDR1 is LNHDA, CDR2 SQIVND, per germline (reference sequence). The V call is TRBV19, the J call TRBJ2-5; 7 nucleotides align to TRBD1. This sequence originates from an adult who received the AZD1222 COVID-19 vaccine. The specimen comprised peripheral blood, sampled 28 days after the second AZD1222 dose. DNA for the CDR3: TGTGCCAGTAGTACGTGGGGGACAGCAGCCCGAGAGACCCAGTACTTC. The encoded protein is CASSTWGTAARETQYF.